These 5 T cell receptor beta chains originate from one sample sequenced in a study of T-cell memory formation after mild COVID-19. TCRdb recomputed calls from the 5' RACE reads with MiXCR, one row per CDR3 protein. The data show around 530,000 distinct CDR3 sequences, about 20% seen once. Material: PBMCs or a T cell subset sorted from them (not recorded which). These TCRs come from an adult woman who had mild COVID-19 (a few samples of this study predate the infection). Cell type and time point are not known.

The V gene is TRBV4-1, the J gene TRBJ2-2, with D uncertain. In germline, CDR1 is MGHRA, CDR2 YSYEKL. The CDR3 consists of 15 residues. V lost 0 bases and J 5 bases, leaving 10 bases between the germline ends. CDR3: CASSQEPTVTGELFF. CDR3 coding DNA: TGCGCCAGCAGCCAAGAACCTACAGTGACCGGGGAGCTGTTTTTT.

The chain employs TRBV9 and TRBJ2-3, with D perhaps matching TRBD2 (6 bases). CDR1 and CDR2 from the germline V gene are SGDLS and YYNGEE. The CDR3 totals 16 residues. Trimming shortened V by 4 bases and J by 6 bases, and 21 bases separated the two germline ends. This chain's CDR3 is CASSPPRTGGEDTQYF. CDR3 DNA sequence: TGTGCCAGCAGCCCACCTAGGACCGGGGGAGAGGATACGCAGTATTTT. Looking up the rest from reference TRBV9 and TRBJ2-3 gives the full variable domain: DSGVTQTPKHLITATGQRVTLRCSPRSGDLSVYWYQQSLDQGLQFLIQYYNGEERAKGNILERFSAQQFPDLHSELNLSSLELGDSALYFCASSPPRTGGEDTQYFGPGTRLTVL.

This clonotype has only a few counts. The J gene is TRBJ1-5, the V gene TRBV28, with D tentatively TRBD1 (5 bases). The V gene lost 2 bases and the J gene lost 1 base, with 12 bases spanning the gap. Germline CDR1 MDHEN, CDR2 SYDVKM. The CDR3 runs 16 residues. The CDR3 sequence is CASSLSKGLSNQPQHF. DNA of the CDR3: TGTGCCAGCAGTTTAAGTAAGGGGTTGAGCAATCAGCCCCAGCATTTT.

V and J are TRBV5-1 and TRBJ2-2, with a possible D match to TRBD2 (6 bases). CDR3 size: 14 residues. The germline V gene has CDR1 SGHRS and CDR2 YFSETQ. Trimming shortened V by 7 bases and J by 5 bases, and 15 bases separated the two germline ends. The chain's CDR3 is CASRPAAGTGELFF. The CDR3, as DNA: TGCGCCAGCCGGCCCGCGGCGGGGACCGGGGAGCTGTTTTTT.

This clonotype was recorded a few times. The J gene is TRBJ2-3, the V gene TRBV9, with TRBD2 matching over 7 bases. The germline V gene encodes CDR1 SGDLS and CDR2 YYNGEE. Trimming removed 5 bases from V and 6 bases from J; junction bases left unmatched: 6. This CDR3 comprises 13 residues. CDR3 protein: CASSGGRPDTQYF. The CDR3 region has the DNA TGTGCCAGCAGTGGCGGGAGACCTGATACGCAGTATTTT.